Presented here are 9 T cell receptor beta chains from one specimen sequenced in a study of cytomegalovirus exposure and HLA in healthy donors. Amplification used 60 Vbeta primers and 13 Jbeta primers. Repertoires were generated with immunoSEQ multiplex PCR, while TCRdb's copy carries only in-frame clones and drops some. The sample comprises some 170,000 clones, 77% of which are singletons, and 3.7% rests with the top ten. Sequencing input: PBMCs. Every receptor here comes from a woman aged 60-70 years in good health and CMV-seropositive.

This clone was picked up a small number of times. The gene calls are TRBV10-3 and TRBJ2-3, with 8 bases aligning to TRBD1. The CDR3 spans 16 residues. Germline V gives CDR1 ENHRY, CDR2 SYGVKD. The V gene end was trimmed by 2 bases and the J gene end by 3 bases; junction bases not matched to a gene: 7. DNA of the CDR3: TGTGCCATCAGTGAGCGACAGGGGAGAGGTACAGATACGCAGTATTTT. Protein product: CAISERQGRGTDTQYF.

The V gene is TRBV6-5, the J gene TRBJ1-1, with D possibly TRBD1 on 5 matching bases. This CDR3 region has 14 residues. The ends were cut back, 9 bases at V and 0 bases at J, with 14 bases in the middle. The germline gives CDR1 MNHEY, CDR2 SVGAGI. DNA for the CDR3: TGTGCCAGACGGACAAGGACGCTGAACACTGAAGCTTTCTTT. This codes for CARRTRTLNTEAFF.

The CDR3, as DNA: TGTGCCAGCAGCTCCTTAGATACGCAGTATTTT. This codes for CASSSLDTQYF. The J gene is TRBJ2-3, the V gene TRBV7-2; D is undetermined. The CDR3 is made up of 11 amino acids. The germline CDR1 and CDR2 sequences are SGHTA and FQGNSA. Trimming took off 4 bases at V and 5 bases at J, with 4 bases between the two ends.

The V call is TRBV7-8, the J call TRBJ1-5, with TRBD1 matching 8 bases. CDR3 size: 15 residues. Germline V gives CDR1 SGHVS, CDR2 FQNEAQ. The ends lost 4 bases at V and 5 bases at J; junction bases unmatched: 7. The CDR3 DNA is TGTGCCAGCAGCTACGGACAGGGAGGGGATCAGCCCCAGCATTTT. The encoded protein is CASSYGQGGDQPQHF.

For this clone: The junction differs from germline at one of its ends, possibly a read error. J is TRBJ2-4 and V is TRBV13, with 11 bases fitting TRBD2. Looked up from germline, CDR1 is PRHDT and CDR2 is FYEKMQ (reference sequence). CDR3 length: 18 amino acids. The CDR3 DNA is TGTGCCAGCAGCTTAGGTCGTTTAGCGGGGGGGCCTCAAAACAGTCAGTACTTC. As protein: CASSLGRLAGGPQNSQYF.

This clone was recorded once. V gene TRBV28 combines with J gene TRBJ2-7, with 12 positions matching TRBD1. The CDR3 runs 16 residues. From germline, CDR1 is MDHEN and CDR2 SYDVKM. V shed 10 bases, J shed 7 bases, and the junction held 17 bases outside the gene matches. CDR3 sequence: CATLPHPGQGAREQYF. The CDR3 coding sequence is TGTGCCACCCTCCCTCACCCGGGACAGGGGGCGAGGGAGCAGTACTTC.

The chain joins TRBV7-6 to TRBJ2-5; D is undetermined. This CDR3 is built from 15 residues. In germline, CDR1 is SGHVS, CDR2 FNYEAQ. V dropped 2 bases and J dropped 3 bases, with 13 bases sitting between them. For the CDR3, the DNA is TGTGCCAGCAGCTTATTTGCTAGAGTTGAAGAGACCCAGTACTTC. The encoded protein is CASSLFARVEETQYF.

CDR3 nucleotide sequence: TGCGCCAGCAGCGCATCGACTAGCGGGGGAACAGAGACCCAGTACTTC. Translating it yields CASSASTSGGTETQYF. This rearrangement joins TRBV5-1 to TRBJ2-5, with 12 bases fitting TRBD2. J was trimmed by 4 bases and V by 4 bases; bases with no gene match: 8. CDR1 SGHRS and CDR2 YFSETQ come from the germline V gene. This CDR3 spans 16 amino acids.

This CDR3 reads CASNRLAGGRTDTQYF. CDR3 nucleotide sequence: TGTGCCAGCAATAGACTAGCGGGAGGCCGCACAGATACGCAGTATTTT. V is TRBV6-6 and J is TRBJ2-3; 13 bases are a match to TRBD2. The germline V gene has CDR1 MNHNY and CDR2 SVGAGI (reference sequence). The V segment lost 7 bases and the J segment 1 base; nucleotides outside the gene matches: 5. The CDR3 consists of 16 residues.